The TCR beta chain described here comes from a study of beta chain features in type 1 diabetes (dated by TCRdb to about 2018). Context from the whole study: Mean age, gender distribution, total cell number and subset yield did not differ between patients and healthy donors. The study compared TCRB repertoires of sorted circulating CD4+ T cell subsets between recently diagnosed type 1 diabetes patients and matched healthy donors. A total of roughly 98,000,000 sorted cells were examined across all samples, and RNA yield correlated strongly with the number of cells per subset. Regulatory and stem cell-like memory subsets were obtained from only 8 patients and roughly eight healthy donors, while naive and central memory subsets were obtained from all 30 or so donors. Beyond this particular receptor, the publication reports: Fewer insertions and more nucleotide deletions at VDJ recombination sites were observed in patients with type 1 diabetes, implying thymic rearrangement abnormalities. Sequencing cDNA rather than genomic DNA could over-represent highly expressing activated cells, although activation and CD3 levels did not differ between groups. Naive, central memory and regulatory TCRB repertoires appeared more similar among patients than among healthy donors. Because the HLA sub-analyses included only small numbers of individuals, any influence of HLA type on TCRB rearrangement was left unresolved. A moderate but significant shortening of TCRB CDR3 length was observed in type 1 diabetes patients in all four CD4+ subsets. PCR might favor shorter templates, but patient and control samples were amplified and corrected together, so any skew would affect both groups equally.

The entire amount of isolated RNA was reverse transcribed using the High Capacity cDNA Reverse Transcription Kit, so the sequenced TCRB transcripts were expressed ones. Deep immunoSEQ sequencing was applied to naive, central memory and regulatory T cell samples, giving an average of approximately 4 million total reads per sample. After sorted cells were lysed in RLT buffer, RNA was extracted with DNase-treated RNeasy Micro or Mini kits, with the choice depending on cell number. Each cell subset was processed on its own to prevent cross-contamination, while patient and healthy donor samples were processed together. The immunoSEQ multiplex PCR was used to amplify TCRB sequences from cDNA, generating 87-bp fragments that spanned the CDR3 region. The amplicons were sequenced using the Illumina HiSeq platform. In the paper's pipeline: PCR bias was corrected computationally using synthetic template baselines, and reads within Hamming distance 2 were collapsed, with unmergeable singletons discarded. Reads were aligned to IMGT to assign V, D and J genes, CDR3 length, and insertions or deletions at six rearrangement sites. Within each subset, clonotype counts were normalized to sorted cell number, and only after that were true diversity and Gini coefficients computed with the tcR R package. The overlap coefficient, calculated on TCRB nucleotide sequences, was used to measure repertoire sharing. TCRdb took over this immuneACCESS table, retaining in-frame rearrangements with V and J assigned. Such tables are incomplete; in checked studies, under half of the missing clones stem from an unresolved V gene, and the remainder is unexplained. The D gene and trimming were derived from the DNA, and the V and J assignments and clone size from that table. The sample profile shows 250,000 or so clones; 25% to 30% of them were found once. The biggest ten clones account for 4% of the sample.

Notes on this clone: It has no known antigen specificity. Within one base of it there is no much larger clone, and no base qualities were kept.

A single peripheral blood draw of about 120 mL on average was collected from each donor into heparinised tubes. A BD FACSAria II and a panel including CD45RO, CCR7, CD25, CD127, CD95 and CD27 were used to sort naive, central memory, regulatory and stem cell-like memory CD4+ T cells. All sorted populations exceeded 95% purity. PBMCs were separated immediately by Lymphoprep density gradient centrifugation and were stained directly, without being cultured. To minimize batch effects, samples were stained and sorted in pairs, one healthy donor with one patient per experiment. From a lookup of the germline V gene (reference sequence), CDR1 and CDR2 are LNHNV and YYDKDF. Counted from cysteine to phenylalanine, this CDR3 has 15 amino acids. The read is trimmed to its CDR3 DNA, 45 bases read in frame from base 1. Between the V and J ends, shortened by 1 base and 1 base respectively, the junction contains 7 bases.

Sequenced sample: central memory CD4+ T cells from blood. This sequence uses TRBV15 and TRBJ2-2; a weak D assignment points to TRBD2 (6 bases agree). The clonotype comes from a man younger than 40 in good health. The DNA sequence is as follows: TGTGCCACCAGCAGAGCAGCGGGGAACACCGGGGAGCTGTTTTTT. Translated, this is CATSRAAGNTGELFF.